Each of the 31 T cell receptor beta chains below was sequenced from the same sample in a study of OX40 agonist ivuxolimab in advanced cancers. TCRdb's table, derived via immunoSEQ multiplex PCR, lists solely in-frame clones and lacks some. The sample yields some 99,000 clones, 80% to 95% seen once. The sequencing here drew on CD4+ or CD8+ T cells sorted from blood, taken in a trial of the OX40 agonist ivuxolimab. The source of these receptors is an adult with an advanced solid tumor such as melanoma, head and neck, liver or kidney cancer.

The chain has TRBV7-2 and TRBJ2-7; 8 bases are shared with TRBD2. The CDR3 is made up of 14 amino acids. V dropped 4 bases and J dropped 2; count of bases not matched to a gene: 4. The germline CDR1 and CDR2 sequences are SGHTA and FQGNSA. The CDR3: CASSSRTSTYEQYF. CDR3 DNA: TGTGCCAGCAGCTCCCGGACTAGCACCTACGAGCAGTACTTC.

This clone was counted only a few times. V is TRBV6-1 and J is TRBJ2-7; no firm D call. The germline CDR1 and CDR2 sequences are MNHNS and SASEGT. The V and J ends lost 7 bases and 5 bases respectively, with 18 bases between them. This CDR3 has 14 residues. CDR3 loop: CASKDLGQAHEQYF. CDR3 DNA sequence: TGTGCCAGCAAAGATCTGGGCCAAGCCCACGAGCAGTACTTC.

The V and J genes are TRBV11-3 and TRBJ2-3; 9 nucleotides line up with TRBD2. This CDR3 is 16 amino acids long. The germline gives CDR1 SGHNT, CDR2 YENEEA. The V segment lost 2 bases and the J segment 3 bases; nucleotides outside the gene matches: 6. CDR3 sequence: CASSLYSGGMTDTQYF. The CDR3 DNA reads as TGTGCCAGCAGCTTATATAGCGGGGGTATGACAGATACGCAGTATTTT. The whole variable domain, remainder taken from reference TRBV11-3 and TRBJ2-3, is EAGVVQSPRYKIIEKKQPVAFWCNPISGHNTLYWYLQNLGQGPELLIRYENEEAVDDSQLPKDRFSAERLKGVDSTLKIQPAELGDSAVYLCASSLYSGGMTDTQYFGPGTRLTVL.

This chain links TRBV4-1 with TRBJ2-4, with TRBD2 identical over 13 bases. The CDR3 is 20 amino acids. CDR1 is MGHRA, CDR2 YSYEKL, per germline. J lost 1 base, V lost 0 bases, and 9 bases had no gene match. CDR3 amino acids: CASSQEGTSGILKAKNIQYF. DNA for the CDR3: TGCGCCAGCAGCCAAGAAGGGACTAGCGGGATTTTAAAGGCCAAAAACATTCAGTACTTC.

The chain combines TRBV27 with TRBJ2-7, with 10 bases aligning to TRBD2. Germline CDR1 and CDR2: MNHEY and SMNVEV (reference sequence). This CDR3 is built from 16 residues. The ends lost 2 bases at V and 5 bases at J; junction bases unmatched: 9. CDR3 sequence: CASSLSLAGVGHEQYF. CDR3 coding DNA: TGTGCCAGCAGTTTAAGTCTAGCGGGAGTGGGTCACGAGCAGTACTTC.

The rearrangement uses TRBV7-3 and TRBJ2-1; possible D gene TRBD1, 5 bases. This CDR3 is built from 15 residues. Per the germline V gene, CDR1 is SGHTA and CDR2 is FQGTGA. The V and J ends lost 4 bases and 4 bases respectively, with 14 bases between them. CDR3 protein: CASSSGVPGYNEQFF. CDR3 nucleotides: TGTGCCAGCAGCTCTGGCGTGCCAGGGTACAATGAGCAGTTCTTC.

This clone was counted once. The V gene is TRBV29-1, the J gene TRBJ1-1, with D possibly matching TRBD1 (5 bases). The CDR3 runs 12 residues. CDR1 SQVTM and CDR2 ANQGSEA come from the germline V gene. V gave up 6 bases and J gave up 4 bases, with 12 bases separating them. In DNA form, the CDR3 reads TGCAGCGTCTCGACTCAGGGCACTGAAGCTTTCTTT. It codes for CSVSTQGTEAFF.

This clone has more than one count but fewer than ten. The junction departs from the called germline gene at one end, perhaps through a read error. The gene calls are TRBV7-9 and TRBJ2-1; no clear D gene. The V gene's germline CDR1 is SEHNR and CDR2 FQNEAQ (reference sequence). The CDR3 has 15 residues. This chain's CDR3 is CASSSRLEADNEQFF. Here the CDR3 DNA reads TGTGCCAGCAGCTCCCGACTTGAAGCTGACAACGAGCAGTTCTTC. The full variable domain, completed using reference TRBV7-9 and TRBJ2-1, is DTGVSQNPRHKITKRGQNVTFRCDPISEHNRLYWYRQTLGQGPEFLTYFQNEAQLEKSRLLSDRFSAERPKGSFSTLEIQRTEQGDSAMYLCASSSRLEADNEQFFGPGTRLTVL.

The CDR3 region has the DNA TGTGCCAGCAGCTTAAACCCCCCGACTAGCGGGAGGGCCTACAATGAGCAGTTCTTC. Its protein product is CASSLNPPTSGRAYNEQFF. The chain employs TRBV7-9 and TRBJ2-1, with 14 bases lining up with TRBD2. CDR1 and CDR2 (germline): SEHNR, FQNEAQ (reference sequence). This CDR3 contains 19 residues. V shed 2 bases and J 2 bases; nucleotides not matched to a gene: 8.

The CDR3 DNA reads as TGTGCCAGCAGCCGGGCGGGGCTTGGTAATGAAAAACTGTTTTTT. This codes for CASSRAGLGNEKLFF. The chain carries TRBV11-3 and TRBJ1-4; D is possibly TRBD1 (5 bases). Per germline, CDR1 SGHNT and CDR2 YENEEA. This CDR3 contains 15 residues. Trimming removed 5 bases from V and 4 bases from J, with 14 bases in between.

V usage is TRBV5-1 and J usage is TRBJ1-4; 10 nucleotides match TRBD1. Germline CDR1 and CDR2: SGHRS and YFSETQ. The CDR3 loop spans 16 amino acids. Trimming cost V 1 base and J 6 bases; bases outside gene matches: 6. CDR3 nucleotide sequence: TGCGCCAGCAGCTTGCTCGGGACAGGGGACCATGAAAAACTGTTTTTT. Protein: CASSLLGTGDHEKLFF.

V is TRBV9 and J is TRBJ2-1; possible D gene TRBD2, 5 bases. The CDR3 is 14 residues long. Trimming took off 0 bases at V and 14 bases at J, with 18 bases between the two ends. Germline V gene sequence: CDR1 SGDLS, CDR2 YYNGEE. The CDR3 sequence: CASSVGLLTTGEFF. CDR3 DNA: TGTGCCAGCAGCGTAGGGTTACTGACAACCGGGGAGTTCTTC.

The chain's CDR3 is CATAPSGQINYGYTF. CDR3 coding DNA: TGTGCCACCGCCCCGTCGGGACAGATAAACTATGGCTACACCTTC. The chain recombines TRBV6-1 with TRBJ1-2, with 7 positions matching TRBD1. The V and J ends lost 10 bases and 2 bases, in that order; junction bases with no gene match: 13. CDR1 MNHNS and CDR2 SASEGT come from the germline V gene. The CDR3 length is 15 residues.

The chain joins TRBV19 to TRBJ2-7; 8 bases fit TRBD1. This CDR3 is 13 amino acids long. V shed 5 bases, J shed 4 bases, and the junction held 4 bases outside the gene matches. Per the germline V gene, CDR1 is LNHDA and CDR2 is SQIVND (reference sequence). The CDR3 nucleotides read TGTGCCAGTAGTCCCCAGGGGGCGTACGAGCAGTACTTC. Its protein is CASSPQGAYEQYF.

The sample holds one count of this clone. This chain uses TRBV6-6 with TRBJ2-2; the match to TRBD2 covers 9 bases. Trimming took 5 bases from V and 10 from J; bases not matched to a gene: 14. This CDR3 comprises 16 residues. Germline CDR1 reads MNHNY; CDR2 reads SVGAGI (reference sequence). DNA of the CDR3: TGTGCCAGCAGTAGGTTAGGGGCTAGCGGGGCTCAGGAGCTGTTTTTT. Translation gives CASSRLGASGAQELFF.

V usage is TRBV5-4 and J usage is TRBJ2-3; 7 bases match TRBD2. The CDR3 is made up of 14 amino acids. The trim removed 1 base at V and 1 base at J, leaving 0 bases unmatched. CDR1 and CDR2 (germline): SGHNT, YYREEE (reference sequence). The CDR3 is CASSLSGGTDTQYF. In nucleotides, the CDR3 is TGTGCCAGCAGCTTGAGCGGGGGCACAGATACGCAGTATTTT. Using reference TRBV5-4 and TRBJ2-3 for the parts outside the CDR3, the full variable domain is ETGVTQSPTHLIKTRGQQVTLRCSSQSGHNTVSWYQQALGQGPQFIFQYYREEENGRGNFPPRFSGLQFPNYSSELNVNALELDDSALYLCASSLSGGTDTQYFGPGTRLTVL.

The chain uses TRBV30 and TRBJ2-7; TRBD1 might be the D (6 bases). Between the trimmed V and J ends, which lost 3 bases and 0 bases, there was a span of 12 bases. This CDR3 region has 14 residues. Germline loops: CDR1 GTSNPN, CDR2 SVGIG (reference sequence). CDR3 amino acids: CAWSRDTRSYEQYF. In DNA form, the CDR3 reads TGTGCCTGGAGCCGGGACACACGCTCCTACGAGCAGTACTTC.

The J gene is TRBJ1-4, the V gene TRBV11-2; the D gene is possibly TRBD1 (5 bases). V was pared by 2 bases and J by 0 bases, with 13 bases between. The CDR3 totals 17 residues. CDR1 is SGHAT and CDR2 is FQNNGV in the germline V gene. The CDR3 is CASSLLGALTTNEKLFF. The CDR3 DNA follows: TGTGCCAGCAGCTTACTCGGGGCCCTAACAACTAATGAAAAACTGTTTTTT.

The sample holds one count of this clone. The CDR3 DNA sequence: TGTGCCAGCAGCTTATTGGGCGGGAGCGTGAACACCGGGGAGCTGTTTTTT. Translating it yields CASSLLGGSVNTGELFF. V usage is TRBV7-3 and J usage is TRBJ2-2; 7 positions agree with TRBD2. Germline assignment: CDR1 SGHTA and CDR2 FQGTGA. CDR3 length: 17 residues. The V gene end was trimmed by 2 bases and the J gene end by 1 base; junction bases not matched to a gene: 7.

The CDR3 coding sequence is TGTGCCAGCTCACCGGGGGTAGCGGAGAACACCGGGGAGCTGTTTTTT. Amino acids: CASSPGVAENTGELFF. The chain joins TRBV18 to TRBJ2-2, with D maybe TRBD2 (6 bases). Germline CDR1 is KGHSH and CDR2 is LQKENI. The CDR3 extends over 16 amino acids. The V end was cut by 3 bases, the J end by 1 base, with 12 bases between.

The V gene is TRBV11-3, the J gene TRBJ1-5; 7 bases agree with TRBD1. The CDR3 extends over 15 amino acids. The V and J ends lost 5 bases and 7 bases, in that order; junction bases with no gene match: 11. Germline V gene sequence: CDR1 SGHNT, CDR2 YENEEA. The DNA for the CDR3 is TGTGCCAGCAGCCGTAATCATGACAGGGCACAGCCCCAGCATTTT. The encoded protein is CASSRNHDRAQPQHF.

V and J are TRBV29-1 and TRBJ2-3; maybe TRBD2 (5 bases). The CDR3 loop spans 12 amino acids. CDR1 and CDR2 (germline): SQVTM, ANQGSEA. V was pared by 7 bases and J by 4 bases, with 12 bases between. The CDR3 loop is CSALEGADTQYF. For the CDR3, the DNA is TGCAGCGCTTTAGAGGGAGCAGATACGCAGTATTTT.

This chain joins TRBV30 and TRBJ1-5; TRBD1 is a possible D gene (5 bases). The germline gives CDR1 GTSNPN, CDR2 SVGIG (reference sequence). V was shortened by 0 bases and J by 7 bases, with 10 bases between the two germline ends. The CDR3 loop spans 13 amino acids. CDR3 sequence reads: CAWSVGARQPQHF. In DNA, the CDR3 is TGTGCCTGGAGTGTCGGGGCACGACAGCCCCAGCATTTT.

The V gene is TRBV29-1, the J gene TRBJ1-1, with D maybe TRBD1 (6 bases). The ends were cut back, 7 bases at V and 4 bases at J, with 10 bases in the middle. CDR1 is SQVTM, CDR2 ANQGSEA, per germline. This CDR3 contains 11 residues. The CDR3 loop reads CSANRVTEAFF. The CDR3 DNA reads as TGCAGCGCCAACAGGGTCACTGAAGCTTTCTTT. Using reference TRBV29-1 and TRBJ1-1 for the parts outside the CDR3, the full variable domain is SAVISQKPSRDICQRGTSLTIQCQVDSQVTMMFWYRQQPGQSLTLIATANQGSEATYESGFVIDKFPISRPNLTFSTLTVSNMSPEDSSIYLCSANRVTEAFFGQGTRLTVV.

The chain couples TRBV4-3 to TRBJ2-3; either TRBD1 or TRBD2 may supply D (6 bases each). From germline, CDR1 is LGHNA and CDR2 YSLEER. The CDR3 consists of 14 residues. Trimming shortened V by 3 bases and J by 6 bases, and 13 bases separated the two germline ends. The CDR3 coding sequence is TGCGCCAGCAGCCACGCCGGGGGCCGGGATACGCAGTATTTT. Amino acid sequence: CASSHAGGRDTQYF.

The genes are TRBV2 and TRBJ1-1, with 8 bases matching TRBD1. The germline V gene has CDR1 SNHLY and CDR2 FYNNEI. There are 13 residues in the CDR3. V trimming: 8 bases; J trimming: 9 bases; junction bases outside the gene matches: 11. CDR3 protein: CASRRGQGSKAFF. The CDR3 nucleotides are TGTGCCAGCCGGCGAGGACAGGGTTCTAAAGCTTTCTTT.

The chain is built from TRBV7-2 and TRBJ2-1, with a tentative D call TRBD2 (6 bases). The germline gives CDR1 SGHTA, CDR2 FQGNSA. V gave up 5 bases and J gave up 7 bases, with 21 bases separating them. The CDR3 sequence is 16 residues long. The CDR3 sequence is CASSEGAGPPLNEQFF. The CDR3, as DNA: TGTGCCAGCAGCGAAGGGGCGGGACCCCCGTTGAATGAGCAGTTCTTC.

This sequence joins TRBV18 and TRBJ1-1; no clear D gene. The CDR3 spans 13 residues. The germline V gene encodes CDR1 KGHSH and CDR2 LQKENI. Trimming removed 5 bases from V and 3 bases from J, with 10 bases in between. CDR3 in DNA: TGTGCCAGCTCAACGGAAGGTTACACTGAAGCTTTCTTT. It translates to CASSTEGYTEAFF.

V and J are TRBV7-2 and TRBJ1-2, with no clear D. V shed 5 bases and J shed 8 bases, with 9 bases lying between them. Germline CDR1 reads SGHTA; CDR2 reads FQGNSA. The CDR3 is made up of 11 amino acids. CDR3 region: CASSRDPGYTF. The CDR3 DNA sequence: TGTGCCAGCAGCCGCGACCCCGGCTACACCTTC.

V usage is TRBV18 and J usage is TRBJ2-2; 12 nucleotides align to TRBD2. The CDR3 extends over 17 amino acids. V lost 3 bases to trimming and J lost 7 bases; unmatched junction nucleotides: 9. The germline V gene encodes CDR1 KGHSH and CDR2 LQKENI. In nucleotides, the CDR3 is TGTGCCAGCTCACCCGAGCTAGCGGGAGGGCGATTCGGGGAGCTGTTTTTT. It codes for CASSPELAGGRFGELFF.

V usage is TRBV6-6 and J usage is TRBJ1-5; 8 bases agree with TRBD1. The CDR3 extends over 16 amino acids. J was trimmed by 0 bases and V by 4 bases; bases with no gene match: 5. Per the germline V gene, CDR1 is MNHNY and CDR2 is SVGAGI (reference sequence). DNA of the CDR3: TGTGCCAGCAGTTTAGGACAGGGCGATAGCAATCAGCCCCAGCATTTT. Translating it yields CASSLGQGDSNQPQHF.